This entry describes one TCR beta chain. This sample is drawn from a study of blood T cell repertoires in COVID-19. Study overall: Collection of acute and convalescent COVID-19 samples took place in the United States, Italy and Spain. T cells, B-cell-depleted T cells, or PBMCs provided the cDNA or gDNA that served as material.

The CDR3 runs to 15 residues. J was trimmed by 1 base and V by 6 bases; bases with no gene match: 7. CDR1 is MNHEY, CDR2 SVGAGI, per germline. The assay was immunoSEQ multiplex PCR, and TCRdb's table has in-frame clones only and misses some. Among about 58,000 clones listed, around 78% were seen once. The sequencing input was peripheral blood. The genes are TRBV6-5 and TRBJ1-1, with 8 bases fitting TRBD1. This clonotype originated in a human donor in a cohort sampled during active COVID-19. The CDR3 sequence is CASSVHRGTNTEAFF. Here the CDR3 DNA reads TGTGCCAGCAGCGTACACAGGGGGACGAACACTGAAGCTTTCTTT.